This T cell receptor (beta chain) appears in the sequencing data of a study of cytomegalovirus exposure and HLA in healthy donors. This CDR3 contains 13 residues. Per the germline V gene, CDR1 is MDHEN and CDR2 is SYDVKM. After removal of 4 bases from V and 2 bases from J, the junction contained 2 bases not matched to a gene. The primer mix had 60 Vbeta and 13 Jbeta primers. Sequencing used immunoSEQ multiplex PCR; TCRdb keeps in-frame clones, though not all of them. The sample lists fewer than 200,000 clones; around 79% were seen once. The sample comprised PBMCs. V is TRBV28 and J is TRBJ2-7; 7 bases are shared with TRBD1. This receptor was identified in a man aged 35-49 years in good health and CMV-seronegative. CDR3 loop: CASSYRGTYEQYF. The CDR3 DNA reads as TGTGCCAGCAGTTACAGGGGCACCTACGAGCAGTACTTC.